The sequence of this T cell receptor beta chain was determined in a study of T cell repertoires in cytomegalovirus infection. Background on the study: Evidence of both CMV infection and a matching HLA type came from public TCR beta signatures. Study-level findings and limits: HLA-C-restricted CMV clonotypes gave the most frequent clonotype in two of eight donors.

TCRdb reprocessed the reads with MiXCR, giving one entry per CDR3 protein. The repertoire has around 750,000 distinct CDR3 sequences, about 30% of them found once; the top ten carry 9.5% to 15%. Germline loops: CDR1 MDHEN, CDR2 SYDVKM. CDR3 size: 17 residues. V lost 7 bases to trimming and J lost 2 bases; unmatched junction nucleotides: 13. Of note for this clonotype: No antigen is known for it.

The TCR sequence derives from a human donor in good health (CMV status not recorded). Some clones in this sample may be carry-over from other donors' samples. This sequence joins TRBV28 and TRBJ2-5; 10 bases agree with TRBD2. The input for sequencing was cultured CD8+ T cells from PBMCs, taken from culture after CMV antigen stimulation. The CDR3 protein is CASTLTGVSGGQETQYF. CDR3 DNA sequence: TGTGCCAGCACCCTCACCGGGGTTAGCGGGGGGCAAGAGACCCAGTACTTC.